This TCR beta chain was found in a study of T cells after yellow fever vaccination. Whole-study results and caveats: Post-booster repertoires again held most primary-vaccination clones (about 96% CD4, 85% to 90% CD8). Peak timing came faster in the weaker secondary response, day 5 versus 15. A small share of clonotypes appeared in both CD4 and CD8 compartments.

Synthesis of TCR cDNA relied on 5'RACE template switching, which attached a universal primer site and UMIs. TCRdb used MiXCR to reprocess the 5' RACE reads, holding one entry per CDR3 protein. This sample has a few hundred thousand distinct CDR3 sequences, with approximately 3% found just once. Turning to this clonotype: Its antigen is not known.

This CDR3 spans 15 amino acids. V shed 4 bases and J 6 bases; nucleotides not matched to a gene: 5. CDR1 is LGHNA and CDR2 is YSLEER in the germline V gene. This TCR was sampled from a young man who received the YFV17D yellow fever vaccine. This rearrangement joins TRBV4-3 to TRBJ1-4, with 10 positions matching TRBD1. Sample: CD4+ T cells sorted from PBMCs, taken 10 days after the yellow fever booster vaccination. This chain's CDR3 is CASSRTGTGDEKLFF. CDR3 sequence (DNA): TGCGCCAGCAGCCGGACCGGGACAGGGGATGAAAAACTGTTTTTT.